This entry lists 3 T cell receptor beta chains sequenced from one sample in a study of blood T cell repertoires in COVID-19. Measured with immunoSEQ multiplex PCR; TCRdb has only the in-frame clones, and not every one. The sample includes around 250,000 clones, approximately 89% of them seen just once. Sequencing was performed on PBMCs or T cells enriched from blood (not recorded which). The source of these receptors is a woman in her thirties or forties who had been exposed to COVID-19.

The J gene is TRBJ2-7, the V gene TRBV28; no definite D call. V lost 9 bases and J lost 1, with 7 bases in between. Germline assignment: CDR1 MDHEN and CDR2 SYDVKM. This CDR3 has 11 residues. In nucleotides, the CDR3 is TGTGCCAGTCTACGGTCCTACGAGCAGTACTTC. Its translation: CASLRSYEQYF. Variable domain in full (rest from reference TRBV28 and TRBJ2-7): DVKVTQSSRYLVKRTGEKVFLECVQDMDHENMFWYRQDPGLGLRLIYFSYDVKMKEKGDIPEGYSVSREKKERFSLILESASTNQTSMYLCASLRSYEQYFGPGTRLTVT.

V and J are TRBV3-1 (or the pseudogene TRBV3-2) and TRBJ2-1; D is uncertain. Per the germline V gene, CDR1 is LGHDT and CDR2 is YNNKEL (reference sequence). V was clipped by 3 bases and J by 4 bases, with 13 bases between them. The CDR3 covers 15 residues. The CDR3 here is CASSHGSLPYNEQFF. CDR3 sequence (DNA): TGTGCCAGCAGCCACGGGTCACTTCCTTACAATGAGCAGTTCTTC.

The genes are TRBV25-1 and TRBJ2-1, with 7 bases matching TRBD1. This CDR3 is built from 14 residues. In germline, CDR1 is MGHDK, CDR2 SYGVNS. Losses at the gene ends were 1 base for V and 7 bases for J; bases not matched to a gene: 4. The CDR3 reads CASSEWDRFNEQFF. As DNA, the CDR3 is TGTGCCAGCAGTGAATGGGACAGATTTAATGAGCAGTTCTTC.